This is a list of T cell receptor beta chains from one sample in a study of a mutant IDH1 vaccine in newly diagnosed glioma. Sequencing used immunoSEQ multiplex PCR; TCRdb keeps in-frame clones, though not all of them. The table lists 55,000 to 70,000 clones, around 74% of them singletons. Sequencing used PBMCs, obtained from a glioma patient treated with radiotherapy, temozolomide or both. The receptors originated from a man aged 50 to 60 with glioma. Both conserved end residues are part of each CDR3. D genes are given only for firm matches. The size field is filled for only some rows; it gives once, few, many or a size class.

d_call j_call v_call clone_size cdr3_nt cdr3_aa
. TRBJ2-7 TRBV5-1 . TGCGCCAGCAGCCTGGGGGACGCCTTCTCCTACGAGCAGTACTTC CASSLGDAFSYEQYF
. TRBJ1-2 TRBV19 . TGTGCCAGTAGTATAGGAGCGGGGCGTTACTATGGCTACACCTTC CASSIGAGRYYGYTF
. TRBJ2-1 TRBV2 . TGTGCCAGCAGTGAAGGGGGAGCAGGGTTAACTGAGCAGTTCTTC CASSEGGAGLTEQFF
TRBD1 TRBJ2-7 TRBV27 . TGTGCCAGCAGACTCGCCATAAACAGGGGAACCCGTGAGCAGTACTTC CASRLAINRGTREQYF
. TRBJ1-5 TRBV5-6 . TGTGCCAGCAGCCTTCTACGGGACGGGACCCAGCATTTT CASSLLRDGTQHF
. TRBJ2-1 TRBV7-2 . TGTGCCAGCAGACCTCCCTGGGGGCCGACGGCCTACAATGAGCAGTTCTTC CASRPPWGPTAYNEQFF
TRBD2 TRBJ2-1 TRBV5-1 few TGCGCCAGCAGACGGAGCGGGGTCACCTACAATGAGCAGTTCTTC CASRRSGVTYNEQFF
. TRBJ1-5 TRBV4-1 . TGCGCCAGCAGCCAAGATGGCAGCCATGGGAATCAGCCCCAGCATTTT CASSQDGSHGNQPQHF
. TRBJ1-2 TRBV21-1 . TGTGCCAGCAGCTCCCGGGACAGGGCCTATGGCTACACCTTC CASSSRDRAYGYTF
. TRBJ1-2 TRBV6-4 . TGTGCCAGCAGTGAACAATGGACGGGCTATGGCTACACCTTC CASSEQWTGYGYTF
. TRBJ1-1 TRBV2 . TGTGCCAGCAGTGGGTTCGTGAACACTGAAGCTTTCTTT CASSGFVNTEAFF
. TRBJ2-7 TRBV10-1 . TGCGCCAGCAGTAGTACACAGGGAACCGAGCAGTACTTC CASSSTQGTEQYF
. TRBJ1-2 TRBV18 . TGTGCCAGCTCACCGGCCGGGGACCCTAAATATGGCTACACCTTC CASSPAGDPKYGYTF
TRBD1 TRBJ1-4 TRBV5-1 once TGCGCCAGCAGCCAAACAGGGGGGACAGCAACTAATGAAAAACTGTTTTTT CASSQTGGTATNEKLFF
. TRBJ1-1 TRBV7-6 . TGTGCCAGCAGCTTGGAGTCGAGGACGACTGAAGCTTTCTTT CASSLESRTTEAFF
TRBD1 TRBJ1-2 TRBV9 . TGTGCCAGCAGCGCCCGACAGGGGGCAGAGGGCTACACCTTC CASSARQGAEGYTF
TRBD2 TRBJ2-5 TRBV7-2 . TGTGCCAGCAGTCGTAGCGGGGAAGAGACCCAGTACTTC CASSRSGEETQYF
. TRBJ1-4 TRBV4-3 few TGCGCCAGCAGCCAAGGGACAACAACTAATGAAAAACTGTTTTTT CASSQGTTTNEKLFF
. TRBJ2-1 TRBV19 . TGTGCCAGTAAGCCGGGCTCCCTTGCCTACAATGAGCAGTTCTTC CASKPGSLAYNEQFF
. TRBJ2-2 TRBV14 . TGTGCCAGCAGCCAAGATCTACGGCCTGTGGGGAGGGAGCTGTTTTTT CASSQDLRPVGRELFF
. TRBJ1-3 TRBV6-1 . TGTGCCAGCAGTGAAGCATTCTCTGGAAACACCATATATTTT CASSEAFSGNTIYF
. TRBJ1-3 TRBV2 . TGTGCCAGCAGGACAGCTTACTCTGGAAACACCATATATTTT CASRTAYSGNTIYF
. TRBJ1-1 TRBV25-1 few TGTGCCAGCAGTGAAGGTGGCTGGGGGAACACTGAAGCTTTCTTT CASSEGGWGNTEAFF
. TRBJ2-7 TRBV5-6 . TGTGCCAGCAGCCCCCCCGGGGGCGAGCAGTACTTC CASSPPGGEQYF
TRBD2 TRBJ2-1 TRBV9 . TGTGCCAGCAGCGTAGACAGCGGGGGGTACAATGAGCAGTTCTTC CASSVDSGGYNEQFF
TRBD1 TRBJ1-1 TRBV27 . TGTGCCAGCAGTTTCACAGGGGGCGCAGGGACTGAAGCTTTCTTT CASSFTGGAGTEAFF
TRBD1 TRBJ2-2 TRBV4-3 . TGCGCCAGCAGCCAAGGAGGACAGGGGACCGGGGAGCTGTTTTTT CASSQGGQGTGELFF
. TRBJ2-7 TRBV11-2 . TGTGCCAGCAACTTTGCGGGCGAGCAGTACTTC CASNFAGEQYF
. TRBJ2-7 TRBV6-5 . TGTGCCAGCAGTTCAAGGACAGTCTACGAGCAGTACTTC CASSSRTVYEQYF
. TRBJ2-6 TRBV4-1 . TGCGCCAGCAGCCCAGAAGGAGGCCCTCTCTCTGGGGCCAACGTCCTGACTTTC CASSPEGGPLSGANVLTF
. TRBJ1-5 TRBV19 . TGTGCCAGTAGTATTCACAGTAGCAATCAGCCCCAGCATTTT CASSIHSSNQPQHF
. TRBJ1-4 TRBV7-2 . TGTGCCAGCAGGTTGACAGGAACTAATGAAAAACTGTTTTTT CASRLTGTNEKLFF
. TRBJ2-1 TRBV11-3 . TGTGCCAGCAGCCTGAATATGAATGAGCAGTTCTTC CASSLNMNEQFF
. TRBJ1-1 TRBV9 . TGTGCCAGCAGCGTAACCCCAACAAGGAACACTGAAGCTTTCTTT CASSVTPTRNTEAFF
TRBD1 TRBJ1-1 TRBV6-5 . TGTGCCAGCAGTTACTCGCAGGGGGCGTACACTGAAGCTTTCTTT CASSYSQGAYTEAFF
TRBD1 TRBJ1-4 TRBV5-1 once TGCGCCAGCAGTTCTGAGGGACAGCCTAATGAAAAACTGTTTTTT CASSSEGQPNEKLFF
TRBD2 TRBJ2-5 TRBV5-6 few TGTGCCAGCAGCCCGGGACTAGCGCCCCAAGAGACCCAGTACTTC CASSPGLAPQETQYF
TRBD2 TRBJ2-1 TRBV7-6 . TGTGCCAGCAGCCGAGTCAGCGGGGGGGCCTCGGGGGAGCAGTTCTTC CASSRVSGGASGEQFF
. TRBJ1-2 TRBV30 . TGTGCCTGGAGTGCTTCGACGGGGAACTATGGCTACACCTTC CAWSASTGNYGYTF
TRBD1 TRBJ2-5 TRBV18 once TGTGCCAGCTCGGAGGCAGGGGGACAAGAGACCCAGTACTTC CASSEAGGQETQYF
TRBD1 TRBJ1-4 TRBV18 . TGTGCCAGCTCCCATCAGGGGGCGTGGGAGAAACTGTTTTTT CASSHQGAWEKLFF
. TRBJ1-2 TRBV14 once TGTGCCAGCAGCCAAGCGGGGTATGGCTACACCTTC CASSQAGYGYTF
. TRBJ1-4 TRBV27 . TGTGCCAGCTCACAATACGGGGGGGGGTCCTCTAATGAAAAACTGTTTTTT CASSQYGGGSSNEKLFF
. TRBJ1-2 TRBV10-3 . TGTGCCATCAGTGAGATTCAGTTTAACTATGGCTACACCTTC CAISEIQFNYGYTF
TRBD1 TRBJ2-3 TRBV2 . TGTGCCAGCAGCGCCCTTGGGACAGCCACAGATACGCAGTATTTT CASSALGTATDTQYF
. TRBJ1-5 TRBV2 . TGTGCCAGCAGGGCTCGGGGTTATAGCAATCAGCCCCAGCATTTT CASRARGYSNQPQHF
. TRBJ1-5 TRBV4-2 . TGTGCCAGCAGCTTCGACAGGTCGGTGAGCAATCAGCCCCAGCATTTT CASSFDRSVSNQPQHF
. TRBJ1-5 TRBV6-6 once TGTGCCAGCACCCCGCAGGGGACGGATCAGCCCCAGCATTTT CASTPQGTDQPQHF
. TRBJ1-1 TRBV19 . TGTGCCAGTAGTATAGAGAACACTGAAGCTTTCTTT CASSIENTEAFF
. TRBJ2-5 TRBV5-4 . TGTGCCAGCAGCTTATCGACAGGCGGAGAGACCCAGTACTTC CASSLSTGGETQYF
. TRBJ1-1 TRBV5-4 few TGTGCCAGCAGCTTGTCCCCGGAGAACACTGAAGCTTTCTTT CASSLSPENTEAFF
. TRBJ1-4 TRBV19 . TGTGCCAGTAGTATAGAGGACCTTGGAGGAAAACTGTTTTTT CASSIEDLGGKLFF
. TRBJ1-2 TRBV11-2 . TGTGCCAGCAGCTTAGGTTCTGGGGGCTACACCTTC CASSLGSGGYTF